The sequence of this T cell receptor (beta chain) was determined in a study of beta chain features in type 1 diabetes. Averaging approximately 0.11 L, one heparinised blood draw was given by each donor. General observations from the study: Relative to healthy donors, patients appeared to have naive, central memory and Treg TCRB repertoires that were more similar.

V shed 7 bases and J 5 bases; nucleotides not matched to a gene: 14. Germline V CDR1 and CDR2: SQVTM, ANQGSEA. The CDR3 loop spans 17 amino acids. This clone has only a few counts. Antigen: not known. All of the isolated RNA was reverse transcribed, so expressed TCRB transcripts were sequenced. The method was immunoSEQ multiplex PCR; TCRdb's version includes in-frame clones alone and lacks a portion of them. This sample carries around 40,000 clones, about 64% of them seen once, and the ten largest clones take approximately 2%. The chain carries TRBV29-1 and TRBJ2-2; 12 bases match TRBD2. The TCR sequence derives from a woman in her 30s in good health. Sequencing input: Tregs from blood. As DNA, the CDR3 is TGCAGCGCGTACGACCCCGGACTAGCGGGGTTAACCGGGGAGCTGTTTTTT. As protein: CSAYDPGLAGLTGELFF.